This entry concerns a single T cell receptor (beta chain). Its antigen is as yet unknown. This entry comes from a study of cytotoxic CD8 clonotypes in ibrutinib-treated CLL. Trimming cost V 3 bases and J 4 bases, with 18 bases left between them. CDR1 is KGHSH and CDR2 is LQKENI in the germline V gene. The CDR3 covers 16 residues. Sequencing was performed with immunoSEQ multiplex PCR; in TCRdb, only in-frame clones are kept and a portion is missing. The sample has 15,000 to 20,000 clones, about 85% seen once. Broader study findings: Contraction or stability on treatment characterized the public clonotypes, which were uncommon.

The chain employs TRBV18 and TRBJ1-2; D remains ambiguous. The sequencing used PBMCs, collected before ibrutinib treatment. The receptor was derived from a human donor with chronic lymphocytic leukemia. DNA for the CDR3: TGTGCCAGCTCACCCAAGGGAGGGTCGACGGGCTATGGCTACACCTTC. Translating gives CASSPKGGSTGYGYTF.